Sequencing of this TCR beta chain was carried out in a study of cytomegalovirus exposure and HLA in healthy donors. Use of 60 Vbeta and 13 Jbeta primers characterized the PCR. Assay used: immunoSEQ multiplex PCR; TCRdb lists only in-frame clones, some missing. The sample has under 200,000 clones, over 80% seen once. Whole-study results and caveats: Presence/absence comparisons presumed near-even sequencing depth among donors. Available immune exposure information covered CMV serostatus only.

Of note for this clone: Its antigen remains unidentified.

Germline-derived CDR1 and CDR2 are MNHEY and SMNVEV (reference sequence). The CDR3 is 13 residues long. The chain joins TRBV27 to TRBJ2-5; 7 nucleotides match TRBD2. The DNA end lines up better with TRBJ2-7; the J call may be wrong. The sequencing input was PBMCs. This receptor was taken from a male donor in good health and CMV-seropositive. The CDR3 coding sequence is TGTGCCAGCAGCTACTCGGGACTAAACGAGCAGTACTTC. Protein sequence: CASSYSGLNEQYF.